This T cell receptor (beta chain) was captured in a study of shared clonotypes between healthy human individuals. Several immunoSEQ 96-well plates shared each subset's DNA, each plate a replicate. The method was immunoSEQ multiplex PCR; TCRdb's version includes in-frame clones alone and lacks a portion of them. The sample records roughly 650,000 clones, more than 95% being singletons. The V and J ends lost 6 bases and 5 bases, in that order; junction bases with no gene match: 6. CDR1 SGHRS and CDR2 YFSETQ come from the germline V gene. CDR3 length equals 14 residues. None of the donors, who were healthy HIV-negative adults, had recently had acute infections or vaccinations. A word on this clone: Antigen unknown.

The study's findings and limits: Non-shared clonotypes had lower generation probabilities than clonotypes shared by all four sorted-subset donors.

V usage is TRBV5-1 and J usage is TRBJ1-2; 11 bases map to TRBD1. Sequenced: naive CD4+ T cells sorted from blood. Subset indicated: CD45RA+ positively selected. The receptor was derived from a woman in her thirties in good health. The DNA of the CDR3 is TGCGCCAGCAAAGACGGACAGGGGGCATATGGCTACACCTTC. Encoded protein: CASKDGQGAYGYTF.